The next 26 T cell receptor beta chains were all read from a single sample in a study of T cell responses to AZD1222 COVID-19 vaccine. Assay used: immunoSEQ multiplex PCR; TCRdb lists only in-frame clones, some missing. This table holds about 160,000 clones, about 91% found once. This material consisted of peripheral blood, taken on day 0 of MenACWY control vaccination. The receptors originated from an adult in good health.

This chain connects TRBV6-5 to TRBJ2-5; TRBD1 or TRBD2 may be the D gene (5 bases each). This CDR3 has 13 residues. Trimming removed 7 bases at V and 9 bases at J, with 18 bases between. Germline V CDR1 and CDR2: MNHEY, SVGAGI. The CDR3, as DNA: TGTGCCAGCAACTATGATCTTCCGGGACCCCAGTACTTC. The encoded protein is CASNYDLPGPQYF.

The chain has TRBV30 and TRBJ1-2, with D tentatively TRBD1 (5 bases). This CDR3 is built from 15 residues. Germline assignment: CDR1 GTSNPN and CDR2 SVGIG (reference sequence). Trimming stripped 0 bases from V and 2 bases from J, with 13 bases between. CDR3 nucleotides: TGTGCCTGGAGTGTAGTATATTCAGGGAACTATGGCTACACCTTC. Protein product: CAWSVVYSGNYGYTF. The full variable domain, in which reference TRBV30 and TRBJ1-2 provide the parts outside the CDR3, is SQTIHQWPATLVQPVGSPLSLECTVEGTSNPNLYWYRQAAGRGLQLLFYSVGIGQISSEVPQNLSASRPQDRQFILSSKKLLLSDSGFYLCAWSVVYSGNYGYTFGSGTRLTVV.

The chain couples TRBV6-5 to TRBJ2-1; 10 nucleotides agree with TRBD1. Germline trimming cut 6 bases from V and 8 bases from J; bases unmatched to any gene: 4. CDR3 length equals 13 residues. Germline V gene data show CDR1 as MNHEY and CDR2 as SVGAGI. The chain's CDR3 is CASRGQGVDEQFF. In nucleotides, the CDR3 is TGTGCCAGCAGAGGACAGGGGGTGGATGAGCAGTTCTTC.

The chain carries TRBV10-2 and TRBJ1-5, with D tentatively TRBD1 (6 bases). The CDR3 has 15 residues. The V end lost 4 bases, the J end lost 7 bases, and 17 bases lay between the germline ends. Germline CDR1 and CDR2: WSHSY and SAAADI. The CDR3 protein is CASSVVQGLRQPQHF. DNA for the CDR3: TGCGCCAGCAGTGTAGTACAGGGCCTTCGGCAGCCCCAGCATTTT.

The rearrangement uses TRBV7-2 and TRBJ2-3; 9 bases fit TRBD2. Germline V gives CDR1 SGHTA, CDR2 FQGNSA. CDR3 size: 16 residues. Unmatched junction bases numbered 9, after V lost 0 bases and J lost 8 bases. CDR3: CASSLAWTSVEGTQYF. CDR3 DNA: TGTGCCAGCAGCTTAGCCTGGACTAGCGTGGAGGGTACGCAGTATTTT.

This sequence joins TRBV21-1 and TRBJ2-7; TRBD1, as called in the table, went unchecked against the DNA. TRBV21-1 corresponds to a pseudogene. This CDR3 region has 17 residues. This CDR3 reads CASSKGEVDRGVYEQYF. The CDR3 nucleotides read TGTGCCAGCAGCAAAGGGGAGGTGGACAGGGGGGTGTACGAGCAGTACTTC.

This chain joins TRBV3-1 (or the pseudogene TRBV3-2) and TRBJ2-5, with D hard to call. Looked up from germline, CDR1 is LGHDT and CDR2 is YNNKEL (reference sequence). The CDR3 is made up of 14 amino acids. The V gene lost 0 bases and the J gene lost 7 bases, with 12 bases spanning the gap. The CDR3 here is CASSQEPNKGTQYF. The CDR3 DNA reads as TGTGCCAGCAGCCAAGAGCCCAATAAGGGGACCCAGTACTTC.

This chain links TRBV3-1 (or the pseudogene TRBV3-2) with TRBJ2-3, with D possibly being TRBD1 (5 bases). The length of the CDR3 is 14 residues. Germline CDR1 reads LGHDT; CDR2 reads YNNKEL (reference sequence). V was clipped by 7 bases and J by 2 bases, with 13 bases between them. The CDR3 DNA reads as TGTGCCAGCACCCACAGGTTTGACACAGATACGCAGTATTTT. It yields the protein CASTHRFDTDTQYF.

The CDR3 region has the DNA TGTGCCAGCAGCCAAGAACCCGACAGGAGCATCTATGGCTACACCTTC. Protein sequence: CASSQEPDRSIYGYTF. This chain uses TRBV4-2 with TRBJ1-2, with TRBD1 as a possible D gene (6 bases). CDR3 size: 16 residues. The germline V and J ends were trimmed by 0 bases and 4 bases, with 15 bases remaining between them. Germline V gene lookup returns CDR1 LGHNA and CDR2 YNFKEQ.

V is TRBV10-3 and J is TRBJ1-1, with a tentative D call TRBD1 (5 bases). V gave up 4 bases and J gave up 2 bases, with 17 bases separating them. The germline gives CDR1 ENHRY, CDR2 SYGVKD. This CDR3 contains 16 residues. The CDR3 is CAISGGGFALNTEAFF. The CDR3 DNA follows: TGTGCCATCAGTGGGGGGGGATTCGCACTCAACACTGAAGCTTTCTTT.

V is TRBV19 and J is TRBJ1-1; D gene unclear. Germline V gene data show CDR1 as LNHDA and CDR2 as SQIVND (reference sequence). There are 12 residues in the CDR3. The V gene lost 4 bases and the J gene lost 5 bases, with 8 bases spanning the gap. In DNA form, the CDR3 reads TGTGCCAGTAGTAGCCAGAGAACTGAAGCTTTCTTT. Amino acid sequence: CASSSQRTEAFF.

CDR3 nucleotides: TGTGCCAGCAGTGAAGCGGCAGGTTCAAATGAAAAACTGTTTTTT. Translating it yields CASSEAAGSNEKLFF. The chain couples TRBV6-1 to TRBJ1-4; D unclear. Per the germline V gene, CDR1 is MNHNS and CDR2 is SASEGT. V shed 0 bases and J shed 5 bases, with 10 bases lying between them. The CDR3 is 15 amino acids.

The chain recombines TRBV5-5 with TRBJ1-5; TRBD1 might be the D (5 bases). Germline V gene sequence: CDR1 SGHKS, CDR2 YYEKEE (reference sequence). The CDR3 runs 15 residues. Trimming shortened V by 4 bases and J by 0 bases, and 11 bases separated the two germline ends. CDR3 in DNA: TGTGCCAGCAGCATGGACATGTTTAGCAATCAGCCCCAGCATTTT. Translating gives CASSMDMFSNQPQHF.

J is TRBJ2-7 and V is TRBV9, with D tentatively TRBD2 (5 bases). The CDR3 spans 14 residues. V gave up 2 bases and J gave up 1 base, with 10 bases separating them. Germline lookup yields CDR1 SGDLS and CDR2 YYNGEE. The CDR3 spells CASSVAGRSYEQYF. The DNA of the CDR3 is TGTGCCAGCAGCGTGGCGGGTCGATCCTACGAGCAGTACTTC.

The chain recombines TRBV10-3 with TRBJ2-5, with D hard to call. V was clipped by 9 bases and J by 4 bases, with 9 bases between them. The CDR3 contains 11 residues. Germline V gives CDR1 ENHRY, CDR2 SYGVKD. CDR3 DNA: TGTGCCATGGGGAATGGAGAGACCCAGTACTTC. It yields the protein CAMGNGETQYF.

This clone has just one count. The chain employs TRBV11-2 and TRBJ1-1, with D possibly being TRBD1 (5 bases). Germline V lookup: CDR1 SGHAT, CDR2 FQNNGV. CDR3 length: 13 amino acids. With 6 bases removed from V and 4 bases from J, the gap between germline ends came to 12 bases. This chain's CDR3 is CASRGTGGTEAFF. The CDR3 nucleotides read TGTGCCAGCAGAGGGACTGGGGGCACTGAAGCTTTCTTT.

The chain uses TRBV19 and TRBJ2-3; no clear D gene. The CDR3 totals 16 residues. V was pared by 3 bases and J by 1 base, with 14 bases between. Germline V lookup: CDR1 LNHDA, CDR2 SQIVND (reference sequence). This CDR3 is CASSILTATRTDTQYF. CDR3 DNA sequence: TGTGCCAGTAGTATTCTCACAGCGACCCGCACAGATACGCAGTATTTT.

The V and J genes are TRBV5-5 and TRBJ1-1; 10 bases are shared with TRBD1. The CDR3 covers 15 residues. V shed 6 bases and J 4 bases; nucleotides not matched to a gene: 9. Germline CDR1 reads SGHKS; CDR2 reads YYEKEE (reference sequence). Written as DNA, the CDR3 is TGTGCCAGCACCGAAACCGGGACAGGGGCCACTGAAGCTTTCTTT. Translating gives CASTETGTGATEAFF.

The chain combines TRBV28 with TRBJ2-7; D unresolved. This CDR3 comprises 17 residues. The ends were cut back, 2 bases at V and 6 bases at J, with 23 bases in the middle. Germline CDR1 and CDR2: MDHEN and SYDVKM. CDR3 bases: TGTGCCAGCAGTTTAGAGTGGGGTAGAGAGCAAAACGGCGAGCAGTACTTC. Its protein product is CASSLEWGREQNGEQYF. The whole variable domain, filled in from reference TRBV28 and TRBJ2-7, reads DVKVTQSSRYLVKRTGEKVFLECVQDMDHENMFWYRQDPGLGLRLIYFSYDVKMKEKGDIPEGYSVSREKKERFSLILESASTNQTSMYLCASSLEWGREQNGEQYFGPGTRLTVT.

The V gene is TRBV7-2, the J gene TRBJ2-5, with 7 bases identical to TRBD1. Trimming took 5 bases from V and 1 from J; bases not matched to a gene: 4. The CDR3 runs to 14 residues. Germline assignment: CDR1 SGHTA and CDR2 FQGNSA. In nucleotides, the CDR3 is TGTGCCAGCAGCACGGACAGGTTCCAAGAGACCCAGTACTTC. Protein product: CASSTDRFQETQYF.

The rearrangement links TRBV18 to TRBJ1-1; D uncertain. The CDR3 runs to 13 residues. Trimming removed 2 bases from V and 5 bases from J, with 9 bases in between. The V gene's germline CDR1 is KGHSH and CDR2 LQKENI. CDR3 DNA sequence: TGTGCCAGCTCACCAGCGGCAGATACTGAAGCTTTCTTT. Translated: CASSPAADTEAFF.

This sequence joins TRBV7-3 and TRBJ2-3; perhaps TRBD1 as D (5 bases). This CDR3 comprises 16 residues. Germline assignment: CDR1 SGHTA and CDR2 FQGTGA. V lost 0 bases and J lost 0, with 10 bases in between. CDR3 loop: CASSLTATVSTDTQYF. The DNA for the CDR3 is TGTGCCAGCAGCTTAACGGCGACAGTCAGCACAGATACGCAGTATTTT.

V usage is TRBV6-5 and J usage is TRBJ2-7; D ambiguous. Germline V lookup: CDR1 MNHEY, CDR2 SVGAGI. The CDR3 has 13 residues. Trimming shortened V by 5 bases and J by 1 base, and 9 bases separated the two germline ends. The CDR3 DNA is TGTGCCAGCAGTATCACCCAGTCCTACGAGCAGTACTTC. Translating gives CASSITQSYEQYF.

The chain has TRBV6-7 and TRBJ2-5; TRBD1 aligns across 10 bases. TRBV6-7 is identified as an open reading frame with a role that is uncertain. The junction had 7 bases not matched to a gene; V was cut back by 2 bases and J by 1 base. The CDR3 contains 17 residues. CDR3 protein: CASSYRRQGASQETQYF. CDR3 in DNA: TGTGCCAGCAGTTACCGGCGACAGGGGGCTAGCCAAGAGACCCAGTACTTC.

This clone was counted a single time. The V gene is TRBV5-1, the J gene TRBJ1-3, with 11 bases aligning to TRBD1. The germline CDR1 and CDR2 sequences are SGHRS and YFSETQ. The CDR3 totals 18 residues. V dropped 4 bases and J dropped 2; count of bases not matched to a gene: 11. The CDR3 nucleotides read TGCGCCAGCAGCCGAGAACCGGGACAGGGGGGCGCTGGAAACACCATATATTTT. This sequence encodes CASSREPGQGGAGNTIYF.

This clone came up once. This chain uses TRBV29-1 with TRBJ2-7; D is uncertain. The germline V gene encodes CDR1 SQVTM and CDR2 ANQGSEA. The ends were cut back, 0 bases at V and 3 bases at J, with 6 bases in the middle. The length of the CDR3 is 12 residues. Here the CDR3 DNA reads TGCAGCGTTGAAGAGGGCAGCTACGAGCAGTACTTC. It translates to CSVEEGSYEQYF.